The entry below gives a single T cell receptor (beta chain) sequence along with its context. The antigen is not known. This CDR3 spans 15 amino acids. Trimming left V 4 bases short and J 5 bases short, with 16 bases between. Germline lookup yields CDR1 SGHRS and CDR2 YFSETQ. CD4+ cells underwent separation, giving CD45RA+ naive and CD45RA-negative memory subsets. An even split of each subset's genomic DNA across several immunoSEQ plates was performed. The assay was immunoSEQ multiplex PCR, and TCRdb's table has in-frame clones only and misses some. Among 2 million to 2.5 million clones, approximately 93% were seen once, and the ten largest hold about 0.37%. This entry comes from a study of shared clonotypes between healthy human individuals. The overall study: For every donor, three CD4 naive, three CD4 memory, two CD8 naive and one CD8 memory plates were used. Study observations and caveats: Naive CD4 clonotypes overlapped across several donors at about 5%.

This clonotype originated in a man aged 18 to 30 in good health. Some clones in this sample may be carry-over from other donors' samples. The specimen sequenced was naive CD4+ T cells from PBMCs. Subset of the sample: CD45RA+ positively selected. The chain has TRBV5-1 and TRBJ2-1; perhaps TRBD2 as D (6 bases). The CDR3 region has the DNA TGCGCCAGCAGCCAGGAAACGGGGGTAGACAATGAGCAGTTCTTC. This sequence encodes CASSQETGVDNEQFF.